Below, one T cell receptor beta chain is given with its context. This sample was taken from a study of blood T cell repertoires in COVID-19. About the research overall: The United States, Italy and Spain were the sources of the acute and convalescent COVID-19 samples. T cells, B-cell-depleted T cells, or PBMCs provided the cDNA or gDNA that served as material.

The authors' processing: Amplification of reference gene primers provided the estimated nucleated cell counts. Clones were sequenced by immunoSEQ multiplex PCR, and TCRdb holds only the in-frame ones, with some missing. That table gives V, J and clone size, and the DNA gave D and trimming. The table lists around 260,000 clones, over 80% of them singletons. The CDR3 runs to 17 residues. The germline V gene has CDR1 LGHNA and CDR2 YSLEER. The V gene lost 4 bases and the J gene lost 6 bases, with 25 bases spanning the gap. This clonotype was obtained from a middle-aged woman who had recovered from COVID-19. Sequencing was performed on peripheral blood. The chain links TRBV4-3 to TRBJ2-7; the D gene is possibly TRBD1 (6 bases). The CDR3 bases are TGCGCCAGCAGCCCAAGACGGGACAACTTCTTTGGTAGCGAGCAGTACTTC. It is translated as CASSPRRDNFFGSEQYF.